The next 6 T cell receptor beta chains were all read from a single sample in a study of T cells in tumors after PD-1 blockade (dated by TCRdb to the late 2010s). Receptor amplification or capture employed the immunoSEQ multiplex PCR assay. Here the immuneACCESS table is served through TCRdb, limited to in-frame sequences with V and J called. Missing clones are a known gap in these copies; in checked studies unresolved V genes cover under half, and the rest lacks a known reason. Here the sample has roughly 14,000 clones; over 70% occur a single time. Of the sample, 22% falls within the top ten clones. The sample's time point label is to be understood as: after anti-PD-1 therapy. The specimen was PBMCs, collected after anti-PD-1 treatment. The origin of the receptors is a human donor with basal cell carcinoma.

CDR3 loop: CASSLGQGWENEQFF. CDR3 DNA: TGTGCCAGCAGCTTAGGGCAGGGATGGGAGAATGAGCAGTTCTTC. The V gene is TRBV11-3, the J gene TRBJ2-1; D tentatively reads TRBD1 or TRBD2 (5 bases each). Trimming shortened V by 1 base and J by 7 bases, and 14 bases separated the two germline ends. Germline lookup yields CDR1 SGHNT and CDR2 YENEEA. The CDR3 contains 15 residues.

The chain links TRBV18 to TRBJ1-4; D uncertain. Trimming took 2 bases from V and 5 from J, leaving 6 bases between them. There are 13 residues in the CDR3. Germline V gene data show CDR1 as KGHSH and CDR2 as LQKENI. The CDR3 DNA follows: TGTGCCAGCTCACCAAGGGCGAATGAAAAACTGTTTTTT. Residues: CASSPRANEKLFF.

The chain joins TRBV7-9 to TRBJ1-3; D call uncertain. From germline, CDR1 is SEHNR and CDR2 FQNEAQ (reference sequence). Trimming left V 5 bases short and J 0 bases short, with 14 bases between. This CDR3 spans 16 amino acids. CDR3 nucleotides: TGTGCCAGCAGCCCCTCGCGGCACATCTCTGGAAACACCATATATTTT. It yields the protein CASSPSRHISGNTIYF.

This chain joins TRBV11-2 and TRBJ2-7; the D gene is possibly TRBD1 (6 bases). Trimming left V 2 bases short and J 4 bases short, with 27 bases between. CDR1 is SGHAT and CDR2 is FQNNGV in the germline V gene. The CDR3 spans 19 residues. The CDR3 sequence: CASSLNLGGIAPRGYEQYF. The CDR3 nucleotides read TGTGCCAGCAGCTTAAACCTAGGGGGAATAGCCCCTAGAGGATACGAGCAGTACTTC.

The CDR3 nucleotides read TGTGCCAGCAGCGGGCGGACAGGGGGCCTGGCCGGGGAGCTGTTTTTT. The encoded protein is CASSGRTGGLAGELFF. This chain joins TRBV7-3 and TRBJ2-2; 11 nucleotides align to TRBD1. The CDR3 contains 16 residues. CDR1 SGHTA and CDR2 FQGTGA come from the germline V gene. Trimming took 5 bases from V and 6 from J; bases not matched to a gene: 8.

The rearrangement links TRBV6-6 to TRBJ1-4, with D perhaps TRBD1 (5 bases). CDR3 size: 13 residues. Per germline, CDR1 MNHNY and CDR2 SVGAGI (reference sequence). V lost 5 bases and J 8 bases, leaving 12 bases between the germline ends. The CDR3 loop reads CASSQQGNEKLFF. DNA of the CDR3: TGTGCCAGCAGTCAGCAGGGTAACGAAAAACTGTTTTTT.